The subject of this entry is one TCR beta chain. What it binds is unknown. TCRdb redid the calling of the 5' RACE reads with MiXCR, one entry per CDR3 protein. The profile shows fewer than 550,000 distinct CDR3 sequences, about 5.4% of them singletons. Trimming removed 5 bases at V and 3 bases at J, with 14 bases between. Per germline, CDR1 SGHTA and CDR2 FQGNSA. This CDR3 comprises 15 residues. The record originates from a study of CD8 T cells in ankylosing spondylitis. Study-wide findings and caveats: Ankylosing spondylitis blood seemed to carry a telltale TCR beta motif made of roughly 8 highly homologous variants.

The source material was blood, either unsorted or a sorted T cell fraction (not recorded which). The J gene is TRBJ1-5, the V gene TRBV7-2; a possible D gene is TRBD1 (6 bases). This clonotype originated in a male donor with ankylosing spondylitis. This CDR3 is CASSQNRDLNQPQHF. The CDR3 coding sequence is TGTGCCAGCAGCCAAAACAGGGATCTCAATCAGCCCCAGCATTTT.